This T cell receptor beta chain was profiled in a study of CD8+ T cells in alopecia areata. Regarding the study as a whole: Compared with mice, patients displayed less clear TCR sharing, possibly for HLA-related reasons. Lesional tissue from the scalp (especially in alopecia totalis/universalis) showed higher clonality than normal scalp. Among the cells sequenced in scalp samples are also the resident alphabeta T cells of normal skin.

Note on this clone: Its antigen is not identified.

The CDR3 is 14 residues long. V lost 5 bases to trimming and J lost 1 base, with 9 bases between them. Germline loops: CDR1 SGHTA, CDR2 FQGNSA. Reverse transcription of extracted RNA yielded cDNA, which provided the sequencing template. Here immunoSEQ multiplex PCR was the method, and the copy in TCRdb shows in-frame clones only, minus some. The profile shows about 120,000 clones, less than 45% of them singletons. Specimen: CD4+ T cells sorted from blood. This TCR was sampled from a human donor with alopecia areata. The V gene is TRBV7-2, the J gene TRBJ1-3; unclear D gene. CDR3 sequence (DNA): TGTGCCAGCAGCGATAGGAGGTCTGGAAACACCATATATTTT. This gives the protein CASSDRRSGNTIYF.